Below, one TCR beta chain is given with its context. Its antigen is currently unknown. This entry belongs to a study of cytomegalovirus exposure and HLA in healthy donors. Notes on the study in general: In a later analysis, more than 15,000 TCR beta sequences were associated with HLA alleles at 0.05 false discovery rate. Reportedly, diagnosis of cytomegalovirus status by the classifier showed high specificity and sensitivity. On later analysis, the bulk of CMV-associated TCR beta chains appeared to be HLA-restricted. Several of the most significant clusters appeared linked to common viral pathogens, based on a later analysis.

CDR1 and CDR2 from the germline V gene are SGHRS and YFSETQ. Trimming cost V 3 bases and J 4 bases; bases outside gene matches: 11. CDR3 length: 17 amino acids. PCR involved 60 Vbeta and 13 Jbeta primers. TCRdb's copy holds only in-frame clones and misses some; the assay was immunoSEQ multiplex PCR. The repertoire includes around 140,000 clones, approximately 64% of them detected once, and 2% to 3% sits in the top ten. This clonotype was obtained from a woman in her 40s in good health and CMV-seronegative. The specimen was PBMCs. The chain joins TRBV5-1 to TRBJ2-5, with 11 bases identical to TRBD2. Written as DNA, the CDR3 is TGCGCCAGCAGCTACCACTCAGGACTAGCGGGTACAGAGACCCAGTACTTC. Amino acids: CASSYHSGLAGTETQYF.